This record concerns one T cell receptor beta chain sequence. Use of 60 Vbeta and 13 Jbeta primers characterized the PCR. This table comes from immunoSEQ multiplex PCR, and its TCRdb copy is limited to in-frame clones, with some not included. The sample lists about 110,000 clones; about four fifths were seen once. V lost 5 bases and J lost 3, with 13 bases in between. Germline-derived CDR1 and CDR2 are SEHNR and FQNEAQ (reference sequence). The length of the CDR3 is 15 residues. These data come from a study of cytomegalovirus exposure and HLA in healthy donors. The receptor was isolated from a woman in her late teens or twenties in good health and CMV-seronegative. The sequenced material came from PBMCs. The V and J genes are TRBV7-9 and TRBJ1-4, with D maybe TRBD1 (5 bases). The CDR3 DNA follows: TGTGCCAGCAGCCTCTCCAGGGTGGCTAATGAAAAACTGTTTTTT. This encodes CASSLSRVANEKLFF.